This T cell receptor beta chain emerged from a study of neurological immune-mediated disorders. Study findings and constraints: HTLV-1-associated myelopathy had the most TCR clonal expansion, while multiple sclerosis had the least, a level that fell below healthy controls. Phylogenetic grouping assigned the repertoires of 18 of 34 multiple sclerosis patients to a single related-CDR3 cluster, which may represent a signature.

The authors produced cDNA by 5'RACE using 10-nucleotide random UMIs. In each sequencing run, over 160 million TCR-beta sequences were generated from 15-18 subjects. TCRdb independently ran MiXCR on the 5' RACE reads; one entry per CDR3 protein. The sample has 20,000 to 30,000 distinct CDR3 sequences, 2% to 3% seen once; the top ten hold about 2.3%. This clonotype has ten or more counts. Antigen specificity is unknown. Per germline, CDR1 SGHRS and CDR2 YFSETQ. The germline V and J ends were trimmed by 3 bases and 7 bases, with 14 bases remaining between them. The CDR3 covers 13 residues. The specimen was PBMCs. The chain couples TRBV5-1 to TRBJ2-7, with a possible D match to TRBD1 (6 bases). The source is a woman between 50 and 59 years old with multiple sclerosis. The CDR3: CASSYQQGWEQYF. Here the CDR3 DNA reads TGCGCCAGCAGCTATCAACAGGGATGGGAGCAGTACTTC. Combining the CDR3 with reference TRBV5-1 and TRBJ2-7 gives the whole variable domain KAGVTQTPRYLIKTRGQQVTLSCSPISGHRSVSWYQQTPGQGLQFLFEYFSETQRNKGNFPGRFSGRQFSNSRSEMNVSTLELGDSALYLCASSYQQGWEQYFGPGTRLTVT.